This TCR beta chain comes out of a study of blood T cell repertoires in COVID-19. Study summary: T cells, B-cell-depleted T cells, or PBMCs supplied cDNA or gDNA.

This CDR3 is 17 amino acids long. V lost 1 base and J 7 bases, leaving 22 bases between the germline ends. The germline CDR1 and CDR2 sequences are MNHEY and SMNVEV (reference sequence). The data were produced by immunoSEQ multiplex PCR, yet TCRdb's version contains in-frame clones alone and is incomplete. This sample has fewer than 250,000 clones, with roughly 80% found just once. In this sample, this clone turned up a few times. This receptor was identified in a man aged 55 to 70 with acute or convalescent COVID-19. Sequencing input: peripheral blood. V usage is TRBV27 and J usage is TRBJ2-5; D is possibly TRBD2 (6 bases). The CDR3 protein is CASSLFGPLSRGGTQYF. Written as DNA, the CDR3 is TGTGCCAGCAGTTTATTCGGACCCCTGAGTCGGGGAGGGACCCAGTACTTC.